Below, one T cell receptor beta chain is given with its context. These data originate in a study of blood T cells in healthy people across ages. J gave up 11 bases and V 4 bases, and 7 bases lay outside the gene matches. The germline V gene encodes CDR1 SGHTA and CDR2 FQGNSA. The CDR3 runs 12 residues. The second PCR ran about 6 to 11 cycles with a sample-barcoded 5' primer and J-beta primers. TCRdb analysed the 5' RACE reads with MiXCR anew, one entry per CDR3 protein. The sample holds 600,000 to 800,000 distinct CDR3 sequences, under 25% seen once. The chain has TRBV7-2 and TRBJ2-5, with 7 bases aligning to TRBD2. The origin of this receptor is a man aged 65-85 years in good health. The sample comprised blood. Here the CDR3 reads CASSSTSARQYF. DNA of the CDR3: TGTGCCAGCAGCTCAACTAGCGCGAGACAGTACTTC.